The 18 T cell receptor beta chains presented below share a single source sample, sequenced in a study of blood T cell repertoires in COVID-19. Assay used: immunoSEQ multiplex PCR; TCRdb lists only in-frame clones, some missing. Among fewer than 250,000 clones listed, almost 85% were seen once. What was sequenced was peripheral blood. The source of these receptors is a woman of 80 years or more with acute or convalescent COVID-19.

The chain uses TRBV7-9 and TRBJ1-2, with D tentatively TRBD1 (5 bases). V was clipped by 5 bases and J by 6 bases, with 10 bases between them. Per germline, CDR1 SEHNR and CDR2 FQNEAQ (reference sequence). The CDR3 length is 12 residues. CDR3 bases: TGTGCCAGCAGCGCACGGGGGGATGGCTACACCTTC. Protein: CASSARGDGYTF.

V usage is TRBV28 and J usage is TRBJ1-5; TRBD1 matches at 7 bases. The CDR3 consists of 14 residues. Germline CDR1 is MDHEN and CDR2 is SYDVKM. With V trimmed by 1 base and J by 4 bases, 1 base remained unmatched. DNA of the CDR3: TGTGCCAGCAGTTTATCAGGGGGGAATCAGCCCCAGCATTTT. Translating gives CASSLSGGNQPQHF.

The gene calls are TRBV18 and TRBJ2-1; weak D call: TRBD2 (6 bases). Between the trimmed V and J ends, which lost 4 bases and 10 bases, there was a span of 14 bases. Germline CDR1 and CDR2: KGHSH and LQKENI. CDR3 size: 13 residues. The CDR3: CASSLLPEGEQFF. DNA for the CDR3: TGTGCCAGCTCACTCCTCCCGGAGGGCGAGCAGTTCTTC.

The chain carries TRBV6-5 and TRBJ2-7; 7 bases agree with TRBD2. Germline CDR1 MNHEY, CDR2 SVGAGI. Trimming took 6 bases from V and 5 from J; bases not matched to a gene: 10. This CDR3 has 14 residues. CDR3 protein: CASRTLAGVDEQYF. The CDR3 region has the DNA TGTGCCAGCAGAACCCTCGCGGGAGTGGACGAGCAGTACTTC.

The rearrangement uses TRBV6-2 or TRBV6-3 and TRBJ1-5; possible D gene TRBD1, 6 bases. Trimming shortened V by 6 bases and J by 5 bases, and 17 bases separated the two germline ends. The germline V gene encodes CDR1 MNHEY and CDR2 SVGEGT. The CDR3 has 15 residues. CDR3 residues: CASSEITGIDQPQHF. In nucleotides, the CDR3 is TGTGCCAGCAGCGAAATAACAGGGATCGATCAGCCCCAGCATTTT.

This clone was recorded a few times. The CDR3 sequence: CSVVPTGSYGYTF. The DNA for the CDR3 is TGCAGCGTTGTTCCAACAGGGAGCTATGGCTACACCTTC. This chain links TRBV29-1 with TRBJ1-2; a possible D gene is TRBD1 (6 bases). There are 13 residues in the CDR3. Germline lookup yields CDR1 SQVTM and CDR2 ANQGSEA. Trimming took off 4 bases at V and 4 bases at J, with 13 bases between the two ends.

This clone has just one count. The rearrangement joins TRBV19 to TRBJ1-5, with D hard to call. CDR1 and CDR2 from the germline V gene are LNHDA and SQIVND (reference sequence). CDR3 size: 13 residues. With 7 bases removed from V and 5 bases from J, the gap between germline ends came to 12 bases. CDR3 loop: CASKRTVYQPQHF. The CDR3 DNA is TGTGCCAGTAAACGAACAGTTTATCAGCCCCAGCATTTT.

The chain has TRBV7-2 and TRBJ1-5, with TRBD1 matching 7 bases. The CDR3 extends over 16 amino acids. V lost 1 base to trimming and J lost 0 bases; unmatched junction nucleotides: 3. Per germline, CDR1 SGHTA and CDR2 FQGNSA. The CDR3 DNA reads TGTGCCAGCAGCTTAGATGGGACAGCTAGCAATCAGCCCCAGCATTTT. It encodes CASSLDGTASNQPQHF.

The V and J genes are TRBV7-8 and TRBJ1-5; 7 bases are shared with TRBD1. The CDR3 has 14 amino acids. The germline CDR1 and CDR2 sequences are SGHVS and FQNEAQ. The V gene end was trimmed by 7 bases and the J gene end by 1 base; junction bases not matched to a gene: 4. The CDR3 protein is CASTATGSNQPQHF. The CDR3, as DNA: TGTGCCAGCACTGCGACAGGGAGCAATCAGCCCCAGCATTTT. Using reference TRBV7-8 and TRBJ1-5 for the parts outside the CDR3, the full variable domain is GAGVSQSPRYKVAKRGQDVALRCDPISGHVSLFWYQQALGQGPEFLTYFQNEAQLDKSGLPSDRFFAERPEGSVSTLKIQRTQQEDSAVYLCASTATGSNQPQHFGDGTRLSIL.

About this clone: The same CDR3 is also encoded by other DNA sequences in this sample. V gene TRBV5-4 combines with J gene TRBJ1-2; 7 bases are shared with TRBD1. Germline V gives CDR1 SGHNT, CDR2 YYREEE (reference sequence). Unmatched junction bases numbered 2, after V lost 4 bases and J lost 2 bases. There are 13 residues in the CDR3. CDR3 in DNA: TGTGCCAGCAGCCCGGACAGGAACTATGGCTACACCTTC. Translated: CASSPDRNYGYTF.

The rearrangement uses TRBV18 and TRBJ1-4; 7 bases align to TRBD1. CDR1 is KGHSH, CDR2 LQKENI, per germline. The CDR3 is 15 residues long. V lost 4 bases, J lost 3 bases, and 5 bases stayed unmatched. The CDR3 reads CASSQQGQSNEKLFF. Written as DNA, the CDR3 is TGTGCCAGCTCACAACAGGGGCAATCTAATGAAAAACTGTTTTTT.

On this clone: Other DNA sequences in this sample translate to the same CDR3. The V gene is TRBV19, the J gene TRBJ1-5; D gene unclear. The germline V gene has CDR1 LNHDA and CDR2 SQIVND (reference sequence). CDR3 length equals 12 residues. With 3 bases removed from V and 4 bases from J, the gap between germline ends came to 4 bases. The CDR3 DNA sequence: TGTGCCAGTAGTATCAGGAATCAGCCCCAGCATTTT. Protein: CASSIRNQPQHF. Looking up the rest from reference TRBV19 and TRBJ1-5 gives the full variable domain: DGGITQSPKYLFRKEGQNVTLSCEQNLNHDAMYWYRQDPGQGLRLIYYSQIVNDFQKGDIAEGYSVSREKKESFPLTVTSAQKNPTAFYLCASSIRNQPQHFGDGTRLSIL.

The V call is TRBV7-2, the J call TRBJ1-6, with no clear D. The V gene lost 2 bases and the J gene lost 0 bases, with 8 bases spanning the gap. Germline assignment: CDR1 SGHTA and CDR2 FQGNSA. The CDR3 runs to 16 residues. The CDR3 nucleotides are TGTGCCAGCAGCTTATCGGTCGGCTCCTATAATTCACCCCTCCACTTT. Encoded protein: CASSLSVGSYNSPLHF.

Turning to this clone: This sample also contains other DNA sequences that code for the same CDR3. The chain links TRBV7-6 to TRBJ1-5; TRBD1 is a possible D gene (6 bases). CDR3 length: 15 amino acids. The germline V and J ends were trimmed by 5 bases and 4 bases, with 15 bases remaining between them. CDR1 SGHVS and CDR2 FNYEAQ come from the germline V gene. In DNA form, the CDR3 reads TGTGCCAGCAGCCCGACGGGGGGCGGGAATCAGCCCCAGCATTTT. Its translation is CASSPTGGGNQPQHF.

CDR3 sequence: CAWSPKDRGGGNEQFF. DNA of the CDR3: TGTGCCTGGAGTCCCAAGGACAGGGGTGGAGGGAATGAGCAGTTCTTC. The chain carries TRBV30 and TRBJ2-1, with 9 bases that match TRBD1. This CDR3 is 16 amino acids long. V gave up 2 bases and J gave up 7 bases; unmatched junction bases: 12. Germline CDR1 GTSNPN, CDR2 SVGIG (reference sequence).

The rearrangement links TRBV28 to TRBJ1-1; weak D call: TRBD1 (6 bases). Germline V gene data show CDR1 as MDHEN and CDR2 as SYDVKM. This CDR3 is built from 13 residues. V was pared by 5 bases and J by 6 bases, with 13 bases between. CDR3 nucleotide sequence: TGTGCCAGCAGTGCTAGACAGGATTCTGAAGCTTTCTTT. This translates into CASSARQDSEAFF.

The V call is TRBV7-3, the J call TRBJ2-4, with D perhaps matching TRBD1 (6 bases). CDR3 length: 20 amino acids. Germline loops: CDR1 SGHTA, CDR2 FQGTGA. V was cut by 0 bases and J by 0 bases, with 21 bases left in between. CDR3 loop: CASSLTGGGFGPLAKNIQYF. The CDR3 region has the DNA TGTGCCAGCAGCTTAACGGGTGGGGGCTTCGGTCCTTTAGCCAAAAACATTCAGTACTTC.

The chain links TRBV6-5 to TRBJ1-2, with 9 positions matching TRBD1. V trimming: 5 bases; J trimming: 8 bases; junction bases outside the gene matches: 9. The CDR3 extends over 14 amino acids. CDR1 and CDR2 (germline): MNHEY, SVGAGI. CDR3 residues: CASSRQGGTGGYTF. In DNA form, the CDR3 reads TGTGCCAGCAGTCGACAGGGAGGGACAGGGGGCTACACCTTC.